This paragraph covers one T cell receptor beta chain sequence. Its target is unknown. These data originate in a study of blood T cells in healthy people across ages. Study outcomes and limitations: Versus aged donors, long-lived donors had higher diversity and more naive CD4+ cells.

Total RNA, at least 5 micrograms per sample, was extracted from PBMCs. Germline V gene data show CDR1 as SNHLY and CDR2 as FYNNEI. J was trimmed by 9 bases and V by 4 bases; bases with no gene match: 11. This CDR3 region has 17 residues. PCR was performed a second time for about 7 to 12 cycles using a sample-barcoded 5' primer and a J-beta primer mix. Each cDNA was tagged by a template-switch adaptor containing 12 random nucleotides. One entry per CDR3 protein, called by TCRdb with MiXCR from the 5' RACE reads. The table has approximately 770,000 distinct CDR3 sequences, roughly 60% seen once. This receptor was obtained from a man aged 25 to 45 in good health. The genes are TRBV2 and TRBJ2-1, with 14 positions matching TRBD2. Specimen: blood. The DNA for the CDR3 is TGTGCCAGCAGTGGACTAGCGGGGGGGCGGGGAAAGGTTGAGCAGTTCTTC. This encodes CASSGLAGGRGKVEQFF.